Below, 24 T cell receptor beta chains from the same sample are listed, as sequenced in a study of CD8+CD57+ T cells in acquired aplastic anemia. The sequenced patients had an expansion of CD8+CD57+ cells seen by flow cytometry. It was genomic DNA that served as the template for profiling TCR beta VDJ and CDR3. TCRdb re-analysed the reads in MiXCR, keeping a single row per CDR3 protein. In the table there are about 98,000 distinct CDR3 sequences, roughly two thirds of which are singletons. The sequencing sample was made of sorted CD4+, CD8+, or CD8+CD57+ T cells (not recorded which) from PBMCs. These receptors were collected from a human donor with aplastic anemia.

This clonotype showed up just a few times. This chain joins TRBV25-1 and TRBJ1-1; the D is unclear. CDR1 is MGHDK, CDR2 SYGVNS, per germline. This CDR3 has 14 amino acids. Between the trimmed V and J ends, which lost 5 bases and 6 bases, there was a span of 16 bases. CDR3 DNA: TGTGCCAGCAGTTCCTCCTCCCTAGGCTCTGAAGCTTTCTTT. As protein: CASSSSSLGSEAFF.

The chain uses TRBV29-1 and TRBJ2-7; 13 positions match TRBD2. Germline trimming cut 5 bases from V and 2 bases from J; bases unmatched to any gene: 3. The CDR3 is 14 residues long. Germline CDR1 and CDR2: SQVTM and ANQGSEA. The CDR3 region is CSVSGLAGAYEQYF. In DNA, the CDR3 is TGCAGCGTTTCCGGACTAGCGGGAGCCTACGAGCAGTACTTC.

In this sample, this clonotype turned up a few times. The chain combines TRBV29-1 with TRBJ1-2, with D maybe TRBD1 (6 bases). Germline V CDR1 and CDR2: SQVTM, ANQGSEA. V was trimmed by 7 bases and J by 1 base, leaving 13 bases between them. The CDR3 runs to 13 residues. CDR3 loop: CSGGTGHNYGYTF. CDR3 DNA sequence: TGCAGCGGGGGGACGGGACATAACTATGGCTACACCTTC.

Concerning this clonotype itself: The junction shows a germline mismatch at one end, possibly a read error. The chain uses TRBV10-3 and TRBJ2-7; 8 positions agree with TRBD1. The CDR3 has 12 residues. CDR1 and CDR2 (germline): ENHRY, SYGVKD. CDR3 DNA sequence: TGTGCCATCAGTGAGTCCGAGGACAGGGAGCTCTTC. This gives the protein CAISESEDRELF.

The chain has TRBV7-3 and TRBJ1-6; no clear D gene. This CDR3 region has 13 residues. CDR1 is SGHTA and CDR2 is FQGTGA in the germline V gene. V lost 5 bases to trimming and J lost 7 bases, with 9 bases between them. The CDR3 DNA sequence: TGTGCCAGCAGCCCTACAGTGAATTCACCCCTCCACTTT. Encoded protein: CASSPTVNSPLHF. The full variable domain, its missing parts supplied by reference TRBV7-3 and TRBJ1-6, is GAGVSQTPSNKVTEKGKYVELRCDPISGHTALYWYRQSLGQGPEFLIYFQGTGAADDSGLPNDRFFAVRPEGSVSTLKIQRTERGDSAVYLCASSPTVNSPLHFGNGTRLTVT.

This chain joins TRBV20-1 and TRBJ2-7; TRBD2 agrees at 7 bases. In germline, CDR1 is DFQATT, CDR2 SNEGSKA (reference sequence). V was clipped by 1 base and J by 0 bases; unmatched bases: 12. This CDR3 comprises 17 residues. The CDR3 DNA follows: TGCAGTGCTAGAGCTCCACTTCCGACGGGGGGCTCCTACGAGCAGTACTTC. Translating it yields CSARAPLPTGGSYEQYF.

The gene calls are TRBV7-9 and TRBJ2-7; perhaps TRBD2 as D (5 bases). There are 11 residues in the CDR3. CDR1 SEHNR and CDR2 FQNEAQ come from the germline V gene (reference sequence). Deletions cut 8 bases from V and 3 bases from J, with 8 bases between. CDR3 sequence: CASGEGYEQYF. The DNA for the CDR3 is TGTGCCAGCGGAGAGGGCTACGAGCAGTACTTC.

This clonotype occurred once. The V gene is TRBV2, the J gene TRBJ2-3; D remains ambiguous. Germline loops: CDR1 SNHLY, CDR2 FYNNEI. Trimming removed 5 bases at V and 2 bases at J, with 5 bases between. The length of the CDR3 is 12 residues. The CDR3 DNA follows: TGTGCCAGCAGTCGTACCACAGATACGCAGTATTTT. Translated: CASSRTTDTQYF.

The chain's CDR3 is CASSAQLGGEQFF. CDR3 sequence (DNA): TGTGCCAGCAGCGCCCAGCTAGGTGGTGAGCAGTTCTTC. The chain has TRBV9 and TRBJ2-1, with D hard to call. V lost 3 bases and J lost 9, with 13 bases in between. There are 13 residues in the CDR3. CDR1 is SGDLS, CDR2 YYNGEE, per germline.

V usage is TRBV10-1 and J usage is TRBJ2-1; D perhaps matches TRBD2 (5 bases). The CDR3 spans 16 residues. The germline V gene has CDR1 WNHNN and CDR2 SYGVQD (reference sequence). V was clipped by 2 bases and J by 7 bases, with 18 bases between them. The CDR3 nucleotides are TGCGCCAGCAGTGAGGAGGGAACCACGGAAAAGAATGAGCAGTTCTTC. Translated, it gives CASSEEGTTEKNEQFF.

V usage is TRBV7-2 and J usage is TRBJ1-2, with D hard to call. There are 13 residues in the CDR3. Per the germline V gene, CDR1 is SGHTA and CDR2 is FQGNSA. Trimming cost V 7 bases and J 4 bases, with 13 bases left between them. The CDR3 reads CASNPSPSYGYTF. The CDR3 DNA sequence: TGTGCCAGCAACCCGTCCCCTAGCTATGGCTACACCTTC.

This clonotype occurred a few times. The chain is built from TRBV24-1 and TRBJ2-7; 9 nucleotides agree with TRBD1. Germline CDR1 is KGHDR and CDR2 is SFDVKD. J lost 4 bases, V lost 4 bases, and 7 bases had no gene match. The CDR3 runs 15 residues. The CDR3 nucleotides read TGTGCCACCAGTGACCCCAGGGACAGGGAATACGAGCAGTACTTC. This translates into CATSDPRDREYEQYF.

This chain joins TRBV10-3 and TRBJ1-1; D is possibly TRBD1 (6 bases). The germline V and J ends were trimmed by 3 bases and 1 base, with 9 bases remaining between them. The CDR3 loop spans 14 amino acids. Germline CDR1 and CDR2: ENHRY and SYGVKD. The CDR3 DNA is TGTGCCATCAGTGATCAACAGGGGAACACTGAAGCTTTCTTT. It specifies CAISDQQGNTEAFF.

The sample holds many counts of this clonotype. The chain recombines TRBV13 with TRBJ2-2; the D is unclear. CDR3 size: 15 residues. Looked up from germline, CDR1 is PRHDT and CDR2 is FYEKMQ (reference sequence). V was pared by 5 bases and J by 0 bases, with 10 bases between. The CDR3 protein is CASSPQNPNTGELFF. In DNA form, the CDR3 reads TGTGCCAGCAGCCCCCAAAATCCGAACACCGGGGAGCTGTTTTTT.

The chain carries TRBV20-1 and TRBJ1-5, with D uncertain. CDR3 length equals 9 residues. The germline V and J ends were trimmed by 4 bases and 7 bases, with 2 bases remaining between them. The germline CDR1 and CDR2 sequences are DFQATT and SNEGSKA (reference sequence). The CDR3 is CSANQPQHF. The CDR3 nucleotides are TGCAGTGCTAACCAGCCCCAGCATTTT.

The chain recombines TRBV4-2 with TRBJ2-1; the match to TRBD2 covers 7 bases. This CDR3 is 14 amino acids long. V was clipped by 5 bases and J by 5 bases; unmatched bases: 6. CDR1 LGHNA and CDR2 YNFKEQ come from the germline V gene. CDR3 protein: CASSLMAGDNEQFF. CDR3 DNA sequence: TGTGCCAGCAGCTTAATGGCGGGGGACAATGAGCAGTTCTTC.

This chain uses TRBV7-6 with TRBJ1-4; D possibly corresponds to TRBD1 (5 bases). CDR3 size: 15 residues. The germline CDR1 and CDR2 sequences are SGHVS and FNYEAQ. V lost 2 bases, J lost 7 bases, and 14 bases lay in between. The chain's CDR3 is CASSLFGGGSEKLFF. The CDR3 nucleotides are TGTGCCAGCAGCTTATTCGGTGGGGGAAGTGAAAAACTGTTTTTT.

V and J are TRBV7-8 and TRBJ2-7; 8 bases are a match to TRBD1. In germline, CDR1 is SGHVS, CDR2 FQNEAQ. CDR3 length: 13 residues. With V trimmed by 5 bases and J by 3 bases, 3 bases remained unmatched. Here the CDR3 reads CASSQDRDYEQYF. The DNA for the CDR3 is TGTGCCAGCAGCCAGGACAGGGACTACGAGCAGTACTTC.

This clonotype was seen only a few times. The chain couples TRBV7-2 to TRBJ1-4, with D perhaps matching TRBD1 (6 bases). Germline CDR1 SGHTA, CDR2 FQGNSA. The CDR3 runs 13 residues. Trimming left V 10 bases short and J 7 bases short, with 16 bases between. The CDR3 sequence is CATARGYGEKLFF. The CDR3 DNA reads TGTGCCACCGCGAGGGGGTACGGTGAAAAACTGTTTTTT.

This clonotype was counted only a few times. The V and J genes are TRBV24-1 and TRBJ2-3; the match to TRBD1 covers 8 bases. The germline V gene encodes CDR1 KGHDR and CDR2 SFDVKD. The CDR3 spans 16 residues. The V and J ends lost 4 bases and 6 bases, in that order; junction bases with no gene match: 11. The CDR3 DNA follows: TGTGCCACCAGTGACTCCGGACAGGGCCGGGCTGATACGCAGTATTTT. Its protein is CATSDSGQGRADTQYF.

This chain joins TRBV15 and TRBJ1-1; D ambiguous. V lost 0 bases, J lost 6 bases, and 8 bases lay in between. The germline V gene has CDR1 LNHNV and CDR2 YYDKDF (reference sequence). The CDR3 spans 13 residues. CDR3 sequence (DNA): TGTGCCACCAGCAGAGATAGACCATCTGAAGCTTTCTTT. This translates into CATSRDRPSEAFF.

This clonotype was picked up a small number of times. This chain joins TRBV11-2 and TRBJ1-1, with D hard to call. This CDR3 has 14 amino acids. Germline V CDR1 and CDR2: SGHAT, FQNNGV. Trimming left V 1 base short and J 0 bases short, with 6 bases between. The CDR3 nucleotides read TGTGCCAGCAGCTTAGGCGGCCTGAACACTGAAGCTTTCTTT. Protein sequence: CASSLGGLNTEAFF.

The J gene is TRBJ2-1, the V gene TRBV7-2, with a weak D call TRBD1 (7 bases). Germline CDR1 SGHTA, CDR2 FQGNSA. The CDR3 runs to 14 residues. V lost 5 bases, J lost 6 bases, and 14 bases lay in between. CDR3 amino acids: CASSPSGGFNEQFF. CDR3 coding DNA: TGTGCCAGCAGCCCATCAGGGGGGTTCAATGAGCAGTTCTTC. The full variable domain, with the rest looked up from reference TRBV7-2 and TRBJ2-1, is GAGVSQSPSNKVTEKGKDVELRCDPISGHTALYWYRQSLGQGLEFLIYFQGNSAPDKSGLPSDRFSAERTGGSVSTLTIQRTQQEDSAVYLCASSPSGGFNEQFFGPGTRLTVL.

This clonotype showed up just once. The chain joins TRBV20-1 to TRBJ2-5; tentative D call: TRBD1 (6 bases). This CDR3 region has 15 residues. The germline gives CDR1 DFQATT, CDR2 SNEGSKA (reference sequence). Trimming took off 6 bases at V and 1 base at J, with 18 bases between the two ends. The CDR3 DNA reads TGCAGTGCGATCGGGACACTAAGTTTCCAAGAGACCCAGTACTTC. Translation gives CSAIGTLSFQETQYF.